This TCR beta chain was retrieved from a study of T-cell memory formation after mild COVID-19. TCRdb used MiXCR to reprocess the 5' RACE reads, holding one entry per CDR3 protein. There are around 340,000 distinct CDR3 sequences in the sample; around 15% occur only once, and about a fifth lies in the top ten. Trimming left V 6 bases short and J 2 bases short, with 10 bases between. The CDR3 has 14 residues. V gene TRBV12-3 or TRBV12-4 combines with J gene TRBJ1-4, with D tentatively TRBD1 (6 bases). The TCR sequence derives from a man younger than 35 who had mild COVID-19 (a few samples of this study predate the infection). Cell type and time point are not known. The source material was PBMCs or a T cell subset sorted from them (not recorded which). CDR3 loop: CASSRGHTNEKLFF. The CDR3 DNA is TGTGCCAGCAGCCGGGGGCATACTAATGAAAAACTGTTTTTT.